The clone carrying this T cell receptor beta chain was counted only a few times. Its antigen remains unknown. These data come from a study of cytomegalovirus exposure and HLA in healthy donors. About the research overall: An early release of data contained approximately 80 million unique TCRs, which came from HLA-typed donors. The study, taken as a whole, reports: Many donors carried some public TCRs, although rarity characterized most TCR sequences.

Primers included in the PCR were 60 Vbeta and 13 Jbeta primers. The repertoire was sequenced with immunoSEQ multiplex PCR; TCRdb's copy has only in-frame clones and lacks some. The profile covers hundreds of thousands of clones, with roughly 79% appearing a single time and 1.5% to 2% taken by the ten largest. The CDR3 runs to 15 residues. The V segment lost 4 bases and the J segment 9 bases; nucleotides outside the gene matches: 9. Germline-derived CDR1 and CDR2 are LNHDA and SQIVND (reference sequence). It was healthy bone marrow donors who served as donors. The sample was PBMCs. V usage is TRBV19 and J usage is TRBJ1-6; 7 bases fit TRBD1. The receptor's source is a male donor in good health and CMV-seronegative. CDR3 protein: CASSTLGGLPSPLHF. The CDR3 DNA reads TGTGCCAGTAGTACACTAGGGGGCCTGCCTTCACCCCTCCACTTT.